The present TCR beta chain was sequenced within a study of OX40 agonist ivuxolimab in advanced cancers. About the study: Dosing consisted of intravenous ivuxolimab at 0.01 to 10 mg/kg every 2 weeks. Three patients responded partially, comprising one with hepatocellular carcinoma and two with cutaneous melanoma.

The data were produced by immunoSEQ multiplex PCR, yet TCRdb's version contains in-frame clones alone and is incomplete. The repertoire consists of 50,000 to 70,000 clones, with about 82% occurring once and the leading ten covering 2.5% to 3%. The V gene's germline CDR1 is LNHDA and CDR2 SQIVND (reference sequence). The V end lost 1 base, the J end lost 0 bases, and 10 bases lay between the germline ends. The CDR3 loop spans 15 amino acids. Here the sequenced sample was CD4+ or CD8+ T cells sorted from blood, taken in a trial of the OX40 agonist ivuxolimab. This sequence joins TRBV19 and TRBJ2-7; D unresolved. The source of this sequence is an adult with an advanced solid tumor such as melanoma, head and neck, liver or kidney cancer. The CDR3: CASSIVGRPSYEQYF. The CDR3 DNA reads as TGTGCCAGTAGTATAGTGGGCAGGCCCTCCTACGAGCAGTACTTC.